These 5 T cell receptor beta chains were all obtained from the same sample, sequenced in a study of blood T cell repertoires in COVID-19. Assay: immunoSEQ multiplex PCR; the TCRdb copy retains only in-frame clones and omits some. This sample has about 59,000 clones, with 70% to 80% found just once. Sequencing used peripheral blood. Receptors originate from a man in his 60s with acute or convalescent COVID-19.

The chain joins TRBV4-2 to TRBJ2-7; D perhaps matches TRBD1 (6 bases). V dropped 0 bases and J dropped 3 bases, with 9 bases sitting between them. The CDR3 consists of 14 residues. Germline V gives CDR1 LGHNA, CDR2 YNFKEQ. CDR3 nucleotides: TGTGCCAGCAGCCAAGAGGGCAGGGGCTACGAGCAGTACTTC. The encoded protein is CASSQEGRGYEQYF.

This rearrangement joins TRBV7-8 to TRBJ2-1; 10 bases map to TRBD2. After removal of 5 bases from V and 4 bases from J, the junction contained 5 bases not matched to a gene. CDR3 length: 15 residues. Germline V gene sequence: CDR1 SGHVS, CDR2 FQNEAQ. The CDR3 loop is CASSRSGGEYNEQFF. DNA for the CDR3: TGTGCCAGCAGCCGCAGCGGGGGGGAATACAATGAGCAGTTCTTC.

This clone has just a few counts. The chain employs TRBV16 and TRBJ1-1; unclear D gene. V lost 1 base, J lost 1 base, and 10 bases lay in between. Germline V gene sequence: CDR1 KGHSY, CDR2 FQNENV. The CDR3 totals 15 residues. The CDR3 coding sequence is TGTGCCAGCAGCCAATTGGTCAGTCCGAACACTGAAGCTTTCTTT. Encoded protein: CASSQLVSPNTEAFF. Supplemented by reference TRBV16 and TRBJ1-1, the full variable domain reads GEEVAQTPKHLVRGEGQKAKLYCAPIKGHSYVFWYQQVLKNEFKFLISFQNENVFDETGMPKERFSAKCLPNSPCSLEIQATKLEDSAVYFCASSQLVSPNTEAFFGQGTRLTVV.

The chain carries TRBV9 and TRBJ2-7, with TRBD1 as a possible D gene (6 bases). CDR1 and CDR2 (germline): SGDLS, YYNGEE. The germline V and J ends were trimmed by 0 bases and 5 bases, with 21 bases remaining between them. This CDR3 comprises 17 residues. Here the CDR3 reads CASSVGKLGTNIDEQYF. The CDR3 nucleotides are TGTGCCAGCAGCGTAGGGAAATTGGGGACAAATATCGACGAGCAGTACTTC.

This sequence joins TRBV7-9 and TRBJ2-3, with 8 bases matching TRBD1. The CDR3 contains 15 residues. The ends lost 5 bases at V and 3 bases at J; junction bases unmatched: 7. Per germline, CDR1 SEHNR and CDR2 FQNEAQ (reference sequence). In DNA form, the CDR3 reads TGTGCCAGCAGCCCCCGGACAGGGTGGACAGATACGCAGTATTTT. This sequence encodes CASSPRTGWTDTQYF.